Each of the 26 T cell receptor beta chains below was sequenced from the same sample in a study of T cells expressing NK-cell markers (dated by TCRdb to 2020 to 2021). The library was made by 5' RACE. Data came from an Illumina HiSeq 2000. One entry per CDR3 protein sequence results from the TCRdb reprocessing of the reads, with DNA left out. The sample's table covers about 550,000 distinct CDR3 sequences. In total, the top ten clones hold under 4.5% of the sample. Sequenced: blood T cells: a sorted CD56 or NKG2C T cell subset, CD4+ or CD8+ T cells, or bulk PBMC T cells (not recorded which). The receptors originated from a man aged 18 to 29 in good health. Donor details come from another sample of the same person, matched by shared clones.

The genes are TRBV6-1 and TRBJ1-6; TCRdb's assignment of TRBD1 cannot be checked, as there is no DNA. The CDR3 runs 14 residues. Germline V CDR1 and CDR2: MNHNS, SASEGT. This chain's CDR3 is CASTQGGGDSPLHF.

The V call is TRBV15, the J call TRBJ2-1; TCRdb picks TRBD1, but there is no DNA to check that call. From germline, CDR1 is LNHNV and CDR2 YYDKDF (reference sequence). There are 15 residues in the CDR3. The CDR3: CATSRERGYNNEQFF.

The chain carries TRBV29-1 and TRBJ2-1; TCRdb calls TRBD1, which cannot be checked without DNA. Germline V gives CDR1 SQVTM, CDR2 ANQGSEA. There are 20 residues in the CDR3. The CDR3 region is CSVGDRGQSGLAGFYNEQFF.

This rearrangement joins TRBV9 to TRBJ2-4; the D gene TCRdb calls, TRBD1, cannot be checked with no DNA. The CDR3 has 16 residues. Germline values: CDR1 SGDLS, CDR2 YYNGEE. The CDR3 protein is CASSVGGTTKLNIQYF.

The V call is TRBV12-3 or TRBV12-4, the J call TRBJ2-3; TCRdb picks TRBD2, but there is no DNA to check that call. The CDR3 is 15 residues long. The CDR3 reads CASRRSGTREDTQYF.

The J gene is TRBJ2-1, the V gene TRBV6-6; TCRdb picks TRBD1, but there is no DNA to check that call. The CDR3 spans 13 residues. The V gene's germline CDR1 is MNHNY and CDR2 SVGAGI (reference sequence). The CDR3 sequence: CASSLSRLNEQFF.

V gene TRBV11-1 combines with J gene TRBJ2-7. The germline gives CDR1 SGHAT, CDR2 FQDESV (reference sequence). This CDR3 region has 12 residues. CDR3 sequence reads: CASSLHPKEQYF.

The V gene is TRBV15, the J gene TRBJ2-3; TCRdb outputs TRBD2, but without DNA this stays unchecked. Germline V CDR1 and CDR2: LNHNV, YYDKDF (reference sequence). This CDR3 has 13 amino acids. CDR3 region: CATSVVTTDTQYF.

This sequence joins TRBV7-2 and TRBJ2-7; with no DNA, the TCRdb D assignment of TRBD2 cannot be verified. CDR1 SGHTA and CDR2 FQGNSA come from the germline V gene. The CDR3 covers 16 residues. CDR3 region: CASSLGGRTVTYEQYF.

The chain has TRBV5-1 and TRBJ2-1; TCRdb reports TRBD1, a call that lacks DNA to check it against. The CDR3 runs to 13 residues. Germline V gives CDR1 SGHRS, CDR2 YFSETQ. CDR3 region: CASSSGTANEQFF.

This rearrangement joins TRBV4-3 to TRBJ2-2; the TCRdb call, TRBD2, lacks DNA for checking. Germline values: CDR1 LGHNA, CDR2 YSLEER. The CDR3 sequence is 17 residues long. The CDR3 loop is CASSHPGLAENTGELFF.

The chain joins TRBV6-1 to TRBJ2-1. Germline V CDR1 and CDR2: MNHNS, SASEGT. This CDR3 is 14 amino acids long. CDR3 region: CASTKSRAENEQFF.

The chain joins TRBV4-3 to TRBJ2-1. This CDR3 is built from 17 residues. The germline gives CDR1 LGHNA, CDR2 YSLEER. The CDR3 reads CASSQGFLRSSYNEQFF.

J is TRBJ2-7 and V is TRBV7-9; as DNA is missing, the TRBD2 call by TCRdb cannot be tested. The CDR3 loop spans 15 amino acids. Germline V gene lookup returns CDR1 SEHNR and CDR2 FQNEAQ (reference sequence). Here the CDR3 reads CASSPPLLAEYEQYF.

The chain joins TRBV12-3 or TRBV12-4 to TRBJ2-1; no DNA is available, so the TRBD1 call from TCRdb remains unchecked. CDR3 size: 14 residues. This CDR3 is CATHPGTTPNEQFF.

This chain connects TRBV12-3 or TRBV12-4 to TRBJ2-3; TCRdb names TRBD2, which stays unverified in the absence of DNA. The length of the CDR3 is 14 residues. CDR3 protein: CASNSRGKPDTQYF.

V usage is TRBV4-3 and J usage is TRBJ1-4; absent DNA, TCRdb's TRBD1 call cannot be checked. CDR1 is LGHNA and CDR2 is YSLEER in the germline V gene. The CDR3 extends over 16 amino acids. CDR3 in amino acids: CASSQDFDRANEKLFF.

This sequence joins TRBV20-1 and TRBJ1-4; without DNA, the TCRdb call of TRBD1 cannot be checked. The germline V gene has CDR1 DFQATT and CDR2 SNEGSKA (reference sequence). The CDR3 length is 15 residues. The CDR3 is CSARDQGGSNEKLFF.

This chain links TRBV30 with TRBJ2-5. The CDR3 has 12 residues. The germline V gene has CDR1 GTSNPN and CDR2 SVGIG (reference sequence). The CDR3 spells CAWRARTETQYF.

This chain links TRBV11-2 with TRBJ2-3; the TRBD2 assignment by TCRdb is unverifiable without DNA. The CDR3 is made up of 16 amino acids. Germline V CDR1 and CDR2: SGHAT, FQNNGV. This CDR3 reads CASSHGGLPRTDTQYF.

The genes are TRBV4-1 and TRBJ2-5. CDR1 MGHRA and CDR2 YSYEKL come from the germline V gene. This CDR3 has 14 amino acids. CDR3 in amino acids: CASSHMDGQETQYF.

The chain has TRBV10-3 and TRBJ2-7; TCRdb's D call of TRBD1 is untestable without DNA. The CDR3 runs to 14 residues. Germline V gives CDR1 ENHRY, CDR2 SYGVKD. This chain's CDR3 is CAISDLGQGYEQYF.

The rearrangement links TRBV20-1 to TRBJ2-5; the TCRdb D gene call, TRBD1, has no DNA to confirm it. This CDR3 contains 17 residues. Germline CDR1 reads DFQATT; CDR2 reads SNEGSKA (reference sequence). The CDR3: CSASPLSGSSLKGTQYF.

The V and J genes are TRBV7-9 and TRBJ2-7; there is no DNA to check the TCRdb D call of TRBD1. Per the germline V gene, CDR1 is SEHNR and CDR2 is FQNEAQ (reference sequence). The CDR3 is 16 amino acids. CDR3 sequence reads: CASSLGGGTAPYEQYF.

This chain links TRBV2 with TRBJ2-2; TCRdb returns TRBD1, unconfirmable since there is no DNA. From germline, CDR1 is SNHLY and CDR2 FYNNEI. The CDR3 covers 15 residues. The CDR3: CASSGDRGYTGELFF.

The chain links TRBV5-1 to TRBJ2-7; TCRdb selects TRBD1, and the lack of DNA leaves this call unchecked. The germline gives CDR1 SGHRS, CDR2 YFSETQ. This CDR3 has 14 amino acids. This CDR3 reads CASRGQASSYEQYF.